One and the same sample provided the 2 T cell receptor beta chains below, sequenced in a study of control samples from healthy donors and cancer patients. Method: immunoSEQ multiplex PCR; TCRdb's copy keeps in-frame clones and lacks some. The table shows over 200,000 clones, with approximately 80% occurring only once. The sequencing input was PBMCs. The receptors derive from a woman aged 55 to 70 with lung cancer.

This chain joins TRBV5-7 and TRBJ1-2; D gene ambiguous. TRBV5-7 is an open reading frame whose function is uncertain. Trimming cost V 4 bases and J 8 bases, with 24 bases left between them. This CDR3 is built from 16 residues. The CDR3 region has the DNA TGTGCCAGCAGCCCGGAAGGGTTAATTAAAACCAGAGGCTACACCTTC. It translates to CASSPEGLIKTRGYTF.

This clone was seen a few times. The chain employs TRBV7-3 and TRBJ2-3; 11 bases map to TRBD2. Germline lookup yields CDR1 SGHTA and CDR2 FQGTGA. The V gene end was trimmed by 0 bases and the J gene end by 2 bases; junction bases not matched to a gene: 4. This CDR3 comprises 17 residues. The CDR3 loop is CASSLTASGRTTDTQYF. The CDR3, as DNA: TGTGCCAGCAGCTTAACGGCTAGCGGGAGGACCACAGATACGCAGTATTTT.